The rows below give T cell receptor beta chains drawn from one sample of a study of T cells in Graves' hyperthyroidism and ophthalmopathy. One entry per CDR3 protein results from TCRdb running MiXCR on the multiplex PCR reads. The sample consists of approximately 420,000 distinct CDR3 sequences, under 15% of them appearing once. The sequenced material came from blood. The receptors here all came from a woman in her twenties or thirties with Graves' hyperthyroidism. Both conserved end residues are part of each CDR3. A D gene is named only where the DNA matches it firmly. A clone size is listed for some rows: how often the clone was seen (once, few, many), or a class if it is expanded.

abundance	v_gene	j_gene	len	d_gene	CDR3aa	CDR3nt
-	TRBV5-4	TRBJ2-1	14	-	CASSPIGQNYEQFF	TGTGCCAGCAGCCCGATCGGACAAAACTACGAGCAGTTCTTC
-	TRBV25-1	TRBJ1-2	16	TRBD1	CATSESGGGGARGYTF	TGTGCCACAAGTGAATCCGGGGGAGGGGGCGCAAGGGGCTACACCTTC
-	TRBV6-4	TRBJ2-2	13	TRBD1	CARTGAYTGELFF	TGTGCCAGGACAGGGGCTTACACCGGGGAGCTGTTTTTT
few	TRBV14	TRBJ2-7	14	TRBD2	CATEGLAGVYEQYF	TGTGCCACTGAAGGACTAGCGGGAGTTTACGAGCAGTACTTC
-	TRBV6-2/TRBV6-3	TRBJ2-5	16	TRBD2	CASSTGTSGERETQYF	TGTGCCAGCAGTACGGGGACTAGCGGGGAGAGGGAGACCCAGTACTTC
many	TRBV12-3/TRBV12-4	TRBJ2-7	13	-	CASSGSAAYEQYF	TGTGCCAGCAGCGGCAGTGCCGCCTACGAGCAGTACTTC
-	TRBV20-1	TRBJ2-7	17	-	CSARDTRSSTRGYEQYF	TGCAGTGCTAGAGATACAAGGTCGAGTACTAGGGGGTACGAGCAGTACTTC
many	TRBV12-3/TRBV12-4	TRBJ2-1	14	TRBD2	CASRDSGRAGEQFF	TGTGCCAGCAGGGATAGCGGGAGGGCCGGTGAGCAGTTCTTC
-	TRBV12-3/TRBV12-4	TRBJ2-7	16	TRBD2	CASRNWGGGLFYEQYF	TGTGCCAGCAGGAATTGGGGCGGGGGACTGTTCTACGAGCAGTACTTC
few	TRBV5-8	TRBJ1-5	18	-	CASSPHGVRLTKVQPQHF	TGTGCCAGCAGCCCGCATGGGGTCAGACTAACTAAAGTTCAGCCCCAGCATTTT
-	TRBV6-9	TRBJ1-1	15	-	CASSLSGRMNTEAFF	TGTGCCAGCAGTTTATCCGGTCGGATGAACACTGAAGCTTTCTTT
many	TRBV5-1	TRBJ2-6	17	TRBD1	CASSPGTGFSGANVLTF	TGCGCCAGCAGCCCGGGGACAGGGTTCTCCGGGGCCAACGTCCTGACTTTC
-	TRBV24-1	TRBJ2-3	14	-	CATSERTSTDTQYF	TGTGCCACCAGTGAGCGGACTAGCACAGATACGCAGTATTTT
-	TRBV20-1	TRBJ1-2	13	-	CSAGAGPEDGYTF	TGCAGTGCTGGAGCCGGCCCGGAGGATGGCTACACCTTC
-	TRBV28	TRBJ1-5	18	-	CASSLWGWGEDSNQPQHF	TGTGCCAGCAGTTTATGGGGCTGGGGAGAAGATAGCAATCAGCCCCAGCATTTT
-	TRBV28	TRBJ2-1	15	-	CASSSVGTSYNEQFF	TGTGCCAGCAGTTCCGTGGGTACCTCCTACAATGAGCAGTTCTTC
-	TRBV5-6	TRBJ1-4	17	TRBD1	CASSLEGAGATRKKLFF	TGTGCCAGCAGCTTGGAGGGGGCAGGTGCGACACGAAAAAAACTGTTTTTT
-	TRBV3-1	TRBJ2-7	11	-	CASSDTGEQYF	TGTGCCAGCAGCGATACCGGCGAGCAGTACTTC
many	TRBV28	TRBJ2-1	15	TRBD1	CASSPRGTGVDEQFF	TGTGCCAGCAGTCCCCGCGGGACAGGGGTTGATGAGCAGTTCTTC
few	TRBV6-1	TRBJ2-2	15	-	CASREGTLNTGELFF	TGTGCCAGCAGAGAGGGGACACTTAACACCGGGGAGCTGTTTTTT
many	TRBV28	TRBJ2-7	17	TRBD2	CASSFKGLAGSNYEQYF	TGTGCCAGCAGTTTCAAAGGACTAGCGGGATCTAACTACGAGCAGTACTTC
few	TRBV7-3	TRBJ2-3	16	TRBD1	CASSLTGTGGTDTQYF	TGTGCCAGCAGCCTTACCGGGACAGGGGGAACAGATACGCAGTATTTT
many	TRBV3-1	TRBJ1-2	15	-	CASSQDETPGNGYTF	TGTGCCAGCAGCCAAGACGAAACCCCAGGGAATGGCTACACCTTC
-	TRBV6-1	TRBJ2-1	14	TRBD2	CASKGTSGASEQFF	TGTGCCAGCAAGGGGACTAGCGGCGCTAGCGAGCAGTTCTTC
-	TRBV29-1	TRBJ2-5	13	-	CSVPGRMVETQYF	TGCAGCGTCCCCGGCCGGATGGTGGAGACCCAGTACTTC
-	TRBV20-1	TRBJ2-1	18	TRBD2	CSAFYPRGPPGRNNEQFF	TGCAGTGCATTCTATCCTCGGGGTCCCCCCGGGAGGAACAATGAGCAGTTCTTC
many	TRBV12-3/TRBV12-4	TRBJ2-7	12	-	CASSSGTYEQYF	TGTGCCAGCAGCTCGGGTACTTACGAGCAGTACTTC
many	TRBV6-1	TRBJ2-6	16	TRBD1	CASRRTGNSGANVLTF	TGTGCCAGCAGACGGACAGGCAACTCTGGGGCCAACGTCCTGACTTTC
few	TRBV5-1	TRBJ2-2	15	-	CASSLFDASTGELFF	TGCGCCAGCAGCTTGTTCGATGCTTCTACCGGGGAGCTGTTTTTT
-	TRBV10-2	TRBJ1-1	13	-	CASREAGNTEAFF	TGCGCCAGCAGAGAGGCGGGAAACACTGAAGCTTTCTTT
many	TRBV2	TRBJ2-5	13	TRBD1	CASSVDRQETQYF	TGTGCCAGCAGTGTGGACAGGCAAGAGACCCAGTACTTC
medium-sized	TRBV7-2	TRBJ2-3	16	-	CASSLISGTSTDTQYF	TGTGCCAGCAGCTTAATTAGCGGAACTAGCACAGATACGCAGTATTTT
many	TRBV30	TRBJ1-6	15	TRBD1	CAWSVRQGVESPLHF	TGTGCCTGGAGTGTACGACAGGGCGTTGAGTCACCCCTCCACTTT
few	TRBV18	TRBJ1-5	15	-	CASSPATSALGPQHF	TGTGCCAGCTCACCAGCTACGTCAGCACTAGGGCCCCAGCATTTT
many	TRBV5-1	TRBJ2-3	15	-	CASSQNPGAQDTQYF	TGCGCCAGCAGCCAAAATCCCGGAGCGCAGGATACGCAGTATTTT
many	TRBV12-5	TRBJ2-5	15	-	CASARAGAAGETQYF	TGTGCTAGTGCCCGCGCAGGGGCGGCTGGGGAGACCCAGTACTTC
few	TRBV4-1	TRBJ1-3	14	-	CASSRIRLRGTIYF	TGCGCCAGCAGCCGAATTCGACTCCGAGGAACCATATATTTT
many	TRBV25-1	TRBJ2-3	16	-	CASRLRNGSATDTQYF	TGTGCCAGCAGGCTCCGAAACGGGAGCGCCACAGATACGCAGTATTTT
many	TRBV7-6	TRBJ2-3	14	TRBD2	CASSYSGKADTQYF	TGTGCCAGCAGCTATAGCGGGAAGGCAGATACGCAGTATTTT
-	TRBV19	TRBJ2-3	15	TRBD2	CASSQRESPPDTQYF	TGTGCCAGTAGTCAGCGGGAGTCCCCCCCAGATACGCAGTATTTT
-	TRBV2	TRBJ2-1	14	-	CASNNRDRRSERFF	TGTGCCAGCAATAACCGGGATCGACGAAGTGAGCGGTTCTTC
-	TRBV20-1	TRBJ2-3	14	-	CSAPMRGGADTQYF	TGCAGTGCGCCGATGAGGGGCGGGGCAGATACGCAGTATTTT
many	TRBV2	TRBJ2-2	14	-	CASSEAGLAGELFF	TGTGCCAGCAGTGAAGCGGGTCTCGCCGGGGAGCTGTTTTTT